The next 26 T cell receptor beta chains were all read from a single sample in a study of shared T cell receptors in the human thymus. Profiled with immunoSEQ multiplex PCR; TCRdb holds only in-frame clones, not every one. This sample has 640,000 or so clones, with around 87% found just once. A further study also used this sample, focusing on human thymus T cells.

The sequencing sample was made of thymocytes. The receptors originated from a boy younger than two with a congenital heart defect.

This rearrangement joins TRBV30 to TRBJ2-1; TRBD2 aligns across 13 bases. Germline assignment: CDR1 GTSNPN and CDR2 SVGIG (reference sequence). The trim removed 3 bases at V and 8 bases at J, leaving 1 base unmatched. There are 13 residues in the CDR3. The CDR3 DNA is TGTGCCTGGAGAACTAGCGGGAGGGATGAGCAGTTCTTC. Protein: CAWRTSGRDEQFF.

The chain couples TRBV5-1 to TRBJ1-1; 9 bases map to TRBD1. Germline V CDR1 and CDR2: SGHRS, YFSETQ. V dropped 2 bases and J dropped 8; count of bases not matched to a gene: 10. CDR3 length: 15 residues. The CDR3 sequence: CASSFTDRGDVEAFF. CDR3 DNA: TGCGCCAGCAGCTTTACCGACAGGGGGGATGTAGAAGCTTTCTTT.

For the CDR3, the DNA is TGCGCCAGCAGCGGCAGGGGTTCGACACCCCTCCACTTT. It codes for CASSGRGSTPLHF. V usage is TRBV4-1 and J usage is TRBJ1-6, with D perhaps matching TRBD1 (6 bases). The germline V gene encodes CDR1 MGHRA and CDR2 YSYEKL. This CDR3 comprises 13 residues. The V end was cut by 5 bases, the J end by 11 bases, with 13 bases between.

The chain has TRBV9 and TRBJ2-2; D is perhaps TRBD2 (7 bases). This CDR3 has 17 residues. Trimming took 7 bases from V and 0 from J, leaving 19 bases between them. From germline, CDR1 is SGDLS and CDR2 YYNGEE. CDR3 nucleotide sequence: TGTGCCAGCGGAGGGGGGTTAGCGGGCCCGAACACCGGGGAGCTGTTTTTT. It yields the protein CASGGGLAGPNTGELFF.

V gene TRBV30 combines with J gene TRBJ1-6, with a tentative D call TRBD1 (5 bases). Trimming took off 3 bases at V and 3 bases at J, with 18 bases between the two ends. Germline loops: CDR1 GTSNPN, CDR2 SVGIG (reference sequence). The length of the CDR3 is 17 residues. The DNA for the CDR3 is TGTGCCTGGAGAGACAGAGACGCGAGTGGCTATAATTCACCCCTCCACTTT. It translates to CAWRDRDASGYNSPLHF.

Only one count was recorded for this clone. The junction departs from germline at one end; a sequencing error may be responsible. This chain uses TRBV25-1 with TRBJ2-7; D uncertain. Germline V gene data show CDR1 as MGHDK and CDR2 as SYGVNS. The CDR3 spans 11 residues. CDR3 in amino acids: CASSEMNERYF. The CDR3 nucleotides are TGTGCCAGCAGTGAAATGAACGAGCGGTACTTC.

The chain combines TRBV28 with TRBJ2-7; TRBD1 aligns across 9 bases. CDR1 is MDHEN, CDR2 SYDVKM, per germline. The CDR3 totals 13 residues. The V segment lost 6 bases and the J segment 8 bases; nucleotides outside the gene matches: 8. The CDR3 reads CASRAGGQGQQYF. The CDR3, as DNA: TGTGCCAGCAGAGCCGGGGGACAGGGCCAGCAGTACTTC.

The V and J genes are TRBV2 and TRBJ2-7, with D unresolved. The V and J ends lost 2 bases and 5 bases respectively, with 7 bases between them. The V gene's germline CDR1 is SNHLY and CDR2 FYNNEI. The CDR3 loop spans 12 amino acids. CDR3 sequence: CASSESYDEQYF. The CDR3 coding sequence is TGTGCCAGCAGTGAATCCTACGACGAGCAGTACTTC.

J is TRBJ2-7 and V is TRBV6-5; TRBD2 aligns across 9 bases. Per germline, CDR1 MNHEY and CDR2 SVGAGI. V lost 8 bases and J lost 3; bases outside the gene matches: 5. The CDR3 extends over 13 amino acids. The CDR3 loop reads CASRLAAGYEQYF. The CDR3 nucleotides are TGTGCCAGCCGACTAGCGGCAGGCTACGAGCAGTACTTC.

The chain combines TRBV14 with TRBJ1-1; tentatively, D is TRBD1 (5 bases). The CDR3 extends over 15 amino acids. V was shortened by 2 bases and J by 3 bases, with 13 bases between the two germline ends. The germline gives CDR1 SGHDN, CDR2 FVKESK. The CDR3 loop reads CASSQFGGEDTEAFF. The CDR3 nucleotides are TGTGCCAGCAGCCAATTCGGGGGTGAGGACACTGAAGCTTTCTTT.

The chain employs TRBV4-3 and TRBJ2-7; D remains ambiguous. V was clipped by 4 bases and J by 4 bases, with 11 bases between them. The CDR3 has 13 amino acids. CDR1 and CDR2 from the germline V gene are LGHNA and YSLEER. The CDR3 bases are TGCGCCAGCAGCCCAGATCCAGGATACGAGCAGTACTTC. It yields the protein CASSPDPGYEQYF.

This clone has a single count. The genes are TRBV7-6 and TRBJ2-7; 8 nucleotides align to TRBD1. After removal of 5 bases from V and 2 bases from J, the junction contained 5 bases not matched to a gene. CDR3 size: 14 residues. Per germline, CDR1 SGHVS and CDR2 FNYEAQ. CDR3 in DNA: TGTGCCAGCAGCCTCAGACAGGGGCCCTACGAGCAGTACTTC. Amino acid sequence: CASSLRQGPYEQYF.

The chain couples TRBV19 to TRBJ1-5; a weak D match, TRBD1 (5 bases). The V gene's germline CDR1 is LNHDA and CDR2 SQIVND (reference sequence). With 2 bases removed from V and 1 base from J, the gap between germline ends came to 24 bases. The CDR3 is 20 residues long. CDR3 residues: CASSISGVGHINASNQPQHF. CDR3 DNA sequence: TGTGCCAGTAGTATATCAGGTGTCGGACACATTAATGCGAGCAATCAGCCCCAGCATTTT.

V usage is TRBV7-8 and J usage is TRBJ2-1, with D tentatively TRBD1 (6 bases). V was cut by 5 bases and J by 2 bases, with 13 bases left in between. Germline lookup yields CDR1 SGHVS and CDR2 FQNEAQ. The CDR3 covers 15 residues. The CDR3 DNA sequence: TGTGCCAGCAGCGACCGGGACAACACCTACAATGAGCAGTTCTTC. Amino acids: CASSDRDNTYNEQFF. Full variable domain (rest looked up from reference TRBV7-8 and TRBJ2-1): GAGVSQSPRYKVAKRGQDVALRCDPISGHVSLFWYQQALGQGPEFLTYFQNEAQLDKSGLPSDRFFAERPEGSVSTLKIQRTQQEDSAVYLCASSDRDNTYNEQFFGPGTRLTVL.

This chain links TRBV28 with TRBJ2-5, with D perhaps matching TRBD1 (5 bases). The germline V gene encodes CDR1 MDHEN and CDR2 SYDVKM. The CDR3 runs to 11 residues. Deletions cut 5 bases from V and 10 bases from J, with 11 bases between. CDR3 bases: TGTGCCAGCAGTCTCCCAGGGTTCCAGTACTTC. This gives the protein CASSLPGFQYF.

For the CDR3, the DNA is TGCGCCAGCAGTGGGGACAGAGACGGATATGGCTACACCTTC. Protein sequence: CASSGDRDGYGYTF. J is TRBJ1-2 and V is TRBV10-2; TRBD1 agrees at 7 bases. The CDR3 consists of 14 residues. The V and J ends lost 4 bases and 5 bases, in that order; junction bases with no gene match: 7. Germline-derived CDR1 and CDR2 are WSHSY and SAAADI.

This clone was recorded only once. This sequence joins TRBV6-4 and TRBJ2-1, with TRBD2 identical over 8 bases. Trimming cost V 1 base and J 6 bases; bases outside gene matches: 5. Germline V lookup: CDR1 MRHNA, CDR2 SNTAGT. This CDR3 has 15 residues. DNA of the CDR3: TGTGCCAGCAGTGACTACGGGGGGGCCTTCAATGAGCAGTTCTTC. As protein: CASSDYGGAFNEQFF.

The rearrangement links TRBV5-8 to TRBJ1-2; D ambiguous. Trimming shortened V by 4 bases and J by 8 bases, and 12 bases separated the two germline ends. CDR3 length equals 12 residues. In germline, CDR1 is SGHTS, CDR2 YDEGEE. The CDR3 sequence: CASSPTRWGYTF. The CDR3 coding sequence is TGTGCCAGCAGCCCGACAAGGTGGGGCTACACCTTC.

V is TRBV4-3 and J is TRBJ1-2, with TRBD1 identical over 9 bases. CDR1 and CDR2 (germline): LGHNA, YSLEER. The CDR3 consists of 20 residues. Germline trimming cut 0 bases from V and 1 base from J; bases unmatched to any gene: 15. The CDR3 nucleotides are TGCGCCAGCAGCCAAGAGAGCACCGGGACAGGGCTCTTTAGTAACTATGGCTACACCTTC. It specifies CASSQESTGTGLFSNYGYTF.

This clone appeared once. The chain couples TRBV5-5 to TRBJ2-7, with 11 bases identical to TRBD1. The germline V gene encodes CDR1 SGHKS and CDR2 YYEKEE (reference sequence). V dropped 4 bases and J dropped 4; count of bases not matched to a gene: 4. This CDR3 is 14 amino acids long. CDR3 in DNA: TGTGCCAGCAGCCATAGGGACAGGGGGTACGAGCAGTACTTC. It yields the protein CASSHRDRGYEQYF.

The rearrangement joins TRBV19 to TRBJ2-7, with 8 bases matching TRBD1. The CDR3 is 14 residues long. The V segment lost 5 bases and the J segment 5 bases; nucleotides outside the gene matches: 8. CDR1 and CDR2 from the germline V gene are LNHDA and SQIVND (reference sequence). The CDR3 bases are TGTGCCAGTAGTGGACAGGGTTCGCCTCACGAGCAGTACTTC. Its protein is CASSGQGSPHEQYF.

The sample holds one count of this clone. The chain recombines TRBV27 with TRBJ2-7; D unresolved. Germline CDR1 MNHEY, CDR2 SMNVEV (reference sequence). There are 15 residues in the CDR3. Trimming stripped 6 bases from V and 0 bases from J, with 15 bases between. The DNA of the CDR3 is TGTGCCAGCAGCCCCACCTGGGCGTACTCCTACGAGCAGTACTTC. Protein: CASSPTWAYSYEQYF.

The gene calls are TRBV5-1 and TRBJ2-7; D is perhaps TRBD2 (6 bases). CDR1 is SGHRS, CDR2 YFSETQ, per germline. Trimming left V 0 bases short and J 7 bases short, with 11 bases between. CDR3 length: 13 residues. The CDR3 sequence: CASSLDGTREQYF. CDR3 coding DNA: TGCGCCAGCAGCTTGGACGGGACTCGAGAGCAGTACTTC.

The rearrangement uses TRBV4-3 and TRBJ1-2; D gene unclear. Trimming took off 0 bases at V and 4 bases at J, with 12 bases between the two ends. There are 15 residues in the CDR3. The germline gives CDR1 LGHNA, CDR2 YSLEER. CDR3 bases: TGCGCCAGCAGCCAAGATCGTCGGGTAGGCTATGGCTACACCTTC. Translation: CASSQDRRVGYGYTF.

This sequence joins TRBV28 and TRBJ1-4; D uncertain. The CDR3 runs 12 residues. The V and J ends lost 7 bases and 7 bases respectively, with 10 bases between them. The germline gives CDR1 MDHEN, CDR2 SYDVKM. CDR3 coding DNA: TGTGCCAGCAAGGTGACGGGTGAAAAACTGTTTTTT. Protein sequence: CASKVTGEKLFF.

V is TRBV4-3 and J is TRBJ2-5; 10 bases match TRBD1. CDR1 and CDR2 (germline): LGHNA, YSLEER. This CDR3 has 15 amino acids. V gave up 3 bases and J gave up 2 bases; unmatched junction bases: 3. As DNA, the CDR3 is TGCGCCAGCAGCCACGGGACAGGGGTACAAGAGACCCAGTACTTC. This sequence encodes CASSHGTGVQETQYF.